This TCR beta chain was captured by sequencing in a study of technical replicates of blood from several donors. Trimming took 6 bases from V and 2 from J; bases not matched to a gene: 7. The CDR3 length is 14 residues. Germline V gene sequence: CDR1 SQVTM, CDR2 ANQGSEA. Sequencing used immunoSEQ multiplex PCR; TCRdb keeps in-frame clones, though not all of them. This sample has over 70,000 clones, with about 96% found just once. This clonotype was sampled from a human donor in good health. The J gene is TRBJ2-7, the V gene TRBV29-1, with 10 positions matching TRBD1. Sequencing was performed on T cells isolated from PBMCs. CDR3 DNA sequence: TGCAGCGTCCCCCTTGGACAGGGGGCCTACGAGCAGTACTTC. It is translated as CSVPLGQGAYEQYF.